This TCR beta chain emerged from a study of blood T cell repertoires in COVID-19. Study details: Samples representing acute and convalescent COVID-19 were sourced from the United States, Italy and Spain. Nucleic acid was either cDNA or gDNA, and it came from T cells, B-cell-depleted T cells, or PBMCs.

Study processing details: Estimation of nucleated cell counts relied on the amplification of reference gene primers. Generated by immunoSEQ multiplex PCR, the TCRdb table keeps only in-frame clones and is missing some. Clone size and V and J calls were adopted from that table, with D and trimming inferred from the DNA. The data contain around 200,000 clones, approximately 80% of them singletons. The sample holds a few counts of this clone. The CDR3 has 17 amino acids. The V segment lost 7 bases and the J segment 6 bases; nucleotides outside the gene matches: 14. CDR1 and CDR2 from the germline V gene are SNHLY and FYNNEI.

Material: peripheral blood. The chain employs TRBV2 and TRBJ2-7; 14 nucleotides line up with TRBD2. The TCR originated in a human donor in a cohort sampled during active COVID-19. CDR3 nucleotides: TGTGCCAGCATCGTCGGACTAGCGGGGGGACGCCCCGGCGAGCAGTACTTC. The encoded protein is CASIVGLAGGRPGEQYF.